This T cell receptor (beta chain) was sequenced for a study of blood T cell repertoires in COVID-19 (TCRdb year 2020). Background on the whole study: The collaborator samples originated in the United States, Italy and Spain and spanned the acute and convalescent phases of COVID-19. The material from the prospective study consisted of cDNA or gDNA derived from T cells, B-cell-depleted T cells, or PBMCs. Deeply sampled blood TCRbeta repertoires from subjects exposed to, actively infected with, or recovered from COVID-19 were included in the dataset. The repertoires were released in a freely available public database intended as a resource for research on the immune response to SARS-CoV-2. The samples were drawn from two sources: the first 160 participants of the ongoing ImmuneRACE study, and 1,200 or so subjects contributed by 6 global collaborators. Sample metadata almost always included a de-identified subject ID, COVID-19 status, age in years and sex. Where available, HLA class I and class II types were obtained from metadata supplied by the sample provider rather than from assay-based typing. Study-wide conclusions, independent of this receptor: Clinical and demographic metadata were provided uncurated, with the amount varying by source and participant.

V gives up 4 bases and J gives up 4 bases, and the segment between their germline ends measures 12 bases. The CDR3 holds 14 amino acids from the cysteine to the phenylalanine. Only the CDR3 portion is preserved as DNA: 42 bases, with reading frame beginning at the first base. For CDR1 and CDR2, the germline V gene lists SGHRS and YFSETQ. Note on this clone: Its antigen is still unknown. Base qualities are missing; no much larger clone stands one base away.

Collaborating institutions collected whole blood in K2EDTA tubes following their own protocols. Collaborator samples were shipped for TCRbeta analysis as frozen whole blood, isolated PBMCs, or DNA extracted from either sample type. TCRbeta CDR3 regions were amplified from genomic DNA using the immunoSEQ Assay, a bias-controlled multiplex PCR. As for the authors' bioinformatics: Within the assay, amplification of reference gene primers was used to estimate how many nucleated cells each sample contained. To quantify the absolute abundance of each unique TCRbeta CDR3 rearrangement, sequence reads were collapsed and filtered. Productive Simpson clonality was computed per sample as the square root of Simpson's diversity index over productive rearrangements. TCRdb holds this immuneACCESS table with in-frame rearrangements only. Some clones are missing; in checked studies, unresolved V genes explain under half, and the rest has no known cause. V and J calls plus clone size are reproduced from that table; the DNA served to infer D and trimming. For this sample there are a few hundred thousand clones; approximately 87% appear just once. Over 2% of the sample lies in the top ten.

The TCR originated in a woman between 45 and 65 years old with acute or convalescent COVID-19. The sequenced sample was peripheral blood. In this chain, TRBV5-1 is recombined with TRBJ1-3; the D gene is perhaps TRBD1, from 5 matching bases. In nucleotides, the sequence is TGCGCCAGCAGCCTGACAGTGACAGGAAACACCATATATTTT. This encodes CASSLTVTGNTIYF.